Listed below are T cell receptor beta chains from one sample, sequenced in a study of radiation and T cells in renal cell carcinoma. The assay was immunoSEQ multiplex PCR, and TCRdb's table has in-frame clones only and misses some. The data contain 65,000 to 80,000 clones, about 86% of them singletons. The material sequenced was blood, taken from a patient whose treatment included radiotherapy and nephrectomy. The receptors shown here come from a woman aged 45 to 65 with renal cell carcinoma. The CDR3 runs from the conserved cysteine through the conserved F or W. The D gene is left open where the match is weak. Some rows have no size entry. The others give once, few or many, or a class for an expanded clone.

CDR3nt,CDR3aa,d_gene,j_gene,abundance,v_gene
TGTGCCAGCAGTTTATCGGGGGGACAGTCATATGGCTACACCTTC,CASSLSGGQSYGYTF,TRBD1,TRBJ1-2,-,TRBV28
TGTGCCAGCAGTTTATCGATGGACAGTTATGGCTACACCTTC,CASSLSMDSYGYTF,-,TRBJ1-2,-,TRBV27
TGTGCCAGTAGTATAGATCATATCGGTAGGAGAGGGAGCTACGAGCAGTACTTC,CASSIDHIGRRGSYEQYF,-,TRBJ2-7,-,TRBV19
TGTGCCAGCACCCCGCGCGGGCAGGGGGCTTTTGAGACCCAGTACTTC,CASTPRGQGAFETQYF,TRBD1,TRBJ2-5,-,TRBV6-6
TGTGCCAGCAGCCCCTCCCCAGGCCACTCCTACGAGCAGTACTTC,CASSPSPGHSYEQYF,-,TRBJ2-7,-,TRBV9
TGTGCCAGCAAGACCGGGACAGAGCTCACCGGGGAGCTGTTTTTT,CASKTGTELTGELFF,TRBD1,TRBJ2-2,-,TRBV6-5
TGTGCCAGCAGCGTAAACGGACAGGGTAATTCACCCCTCCACTTT,CASSVNGQGNSPLHF,TRBD1,TRBJ1-6,-,TRBV7-9
TGTGCCAGCAGCCATCGGACAGGGGACGAGCAGTACTTC,CASSHRTGDEQYF,TRBD1,TRBJ2-7,-,TRBV4-2
TGTGCCAGCACCATTGTCCGTACTAATGAAAAACTGTTTTTT,CASTIVRTNEKLFF,-,TRBJ1-4,-,TRBV2
TGTGCCAGATCCACAGGGGGCGCGGATGGCTACACCTTC,CARSTGGADGYTF,TRBD1,TRBJ1-2,-,TRBV2
TGTGCCAGCAGTTTTTCCGGGAATCAGCCCCAGCATTTT,CASSFSGNQPQHF,-,TRBJ1-5,-,TRBV28
TGTGCCAGCAGCCCGACGATTGGGCGGGGGGTACATGAGCAGTTCTTC,CASSPTIGRGVHEQFF,TRBD2,TRBJ2-1,-,TRBV4-2
TGCAGTGCTTCAGACGGGGACAGGGTGATTTTT,CSASDGDRVIF,TRBD1,TRBJ1-4,few,TRBV20-1
TGTGCCAGTAGCCGCGAGAAGGGAGAAGCTTTCTTT,CASSREKGEAFF,-,TRBJ1-1,-,TRBV19
TGTGCCAGCAGCGTATCGGCAACCGAAACCTACGAGCAGTACTTC,CASSVSATETYEQYF,-,TRBJ2-7,-,TRBV9
TGTGCCAGCAGGCGACAGGGGGGGCTGGGAAACACCATATATTTT,CASRRQGGLGNTIYF,TRBD1,TRBJ1-3,-,TRBV27
TGTGCCAGCAGTCCGACTGCAGGCGGAAATGAAAAACTGTTTTTT,CASSPTAGGNEKLFF,-,TRBJ1-4,-,TRBV6-5
TGTGCCACCAGCAGGGACCGGACAGGGTACTACGAGCAGTACTTC,CATSRDRTGYYEQYF,TRBD1,TRBJ2-7,once,TRBV15
TGTGCCAGCAGCTTGGGAATCCCCTCTGGAAACACCATATATTTT,CASSLGIPSGNTIYF,-,TRBJ1-3,-,TRBV5-6
TGTGCCAGCTCACCACCCTCACAGACTTCGGGCGGGCAGTACTTC,CASSPPSQTSGGQYF,-,TRBJ2-7,-,TRBV18
TGTGCCAGCAGCCAAGATTCTAAATCACAGACCAGCAATCAGCCCCAGCATTTT,CASSQDSKSQTSNQPQHF,-,TRBJ1-5,-,TRBV4-2
TGCGCCAGCAGCTTGTCTGGGGAAATCCCCTATGGCTACACCTTC,CASSLSGEIPYGYTF,-,TRBJ1-2,-,TRBV5-1
TGCGCCAGCAGCCAAGTTAGTTCAGGGGGGTTTGGAAACACCATATATTTT,CASSQVSSGGFGNTIYF,TRBD1,TRBJ1-3,-,TRBV4-3
TGCAGCGTTGATCAGGGGTATAACGAGCAGTACTTC,CSVDQGYNEQYF,-,TRBJ2-7,-,TRBV29-1
TGTGCCAGCAGCTTGGCCGGGGGTCCGATACCCTACGAGCAGTACTTC,CASSLAGGPIPYEQYF,-,TRBJ2-7,-,TRBV5-6
TGTGCCAGCAGCTTCGGAGACAGGGCCTACAATGAGCAGTTCTTC,CASSFGDRAYNEQFF,TRBD1,TRBJ2-1,-,TRBV11-3
TGTGCCAGCTCACCACAGGGGAGCTCCTACGAGCAGTACTTC,CASSPQGSSYEQYF,-,TRBJ2-7,once,TRBV18
TGTGCCAGCACTCTGGCGGGACAGGCCTTTTTT,CASTLAGQAFF,TRBD1,TRBJ2-2,once,TRBV28
TGTGCCAGCAGTTACTCGGACAAGAACTACGAGCAGTACTTC,CASSYSDKNYEQYF,-,TRBJ2-7,-,TRBV6-5
TGTGCCAGCAGCTTAGACGGAGCCGGGGAGCTGTTTTTT,CASSLDGAGELFF,-,TRBJ2-2,-,TRBV7-2
TGTGCCTGGAGTATAGAGGGGGGCGAGGGACCGGATCAGCCCCAGCATTTT,CAWSIEGGEGPDQPQHF,-,TRBJ1-5,-,TRBV30
TGTGCCAGCAGCGTAGGGGGGGAGAATGAGCAGTTCTTC,CASSVGGENEQFF,-,TRBJ2-1,-,TRBV9
TGTGCCAGCAGCTTAGGAGGACGAGGTAACCCTGAAGCTTTCTTT,CASSLGGRGNPEAFF,-,TRBJ1-1,-,TRBV7-9
TGTGCCAGCAGTCTACGACCCACCGGGGAGCTGTTTTTT,CASSLRPTGELFF,-,TRBJ2-2,few,TRBV11-1
TGTGCCAGTAGCCTAGTGGGGACAGGGGGGTATGAGCAGTTCTTC,CASSLVGTGGYEQFF,TRBD1,TRBJ2-1,-,TRBV27
TGTGCCAGTAGTATAGTTGAGGGCTCCCTCAGTGGCTACACCTTC,CASSIVEGSLSGYTF,-,TRBJ1-2,-,TRBV19
TGTGCCAGTAGTATAGCCCGGGGTCCCTACGAGCAGTACTTC,CASSIARGPYEQYF,-,TRBJ2-7,-,TRBV19
TGCGCCAGCAGCCAGGGACTAGCGGACTCCTACGAGCAGTACTTC,CASSQGLADSYEQYF,TRBD2,TRBJ2-7,-,TRBV4-1
TGCGCCAGCAGCTTAGAGACTTCTATAGAGCAGTACTTC,CASSLETSIEQYF,-,TRBJ2-7,-,TRBV5-1
TGTGCCAGTAGTATAGATTGGGCAACCGGGGAGCTGTTTTTT,CASSIDWATGELFF,-,TRBJ2-2,-,TRBV19
TGTGCCAGCAGCTCGGGACAGGGAAGCTATGGCTACACCTTC,CASSSGQGSYGYTF,TRBD1,TRBJ1-2,once,TRBV7-8
TGTGCCAGCAGCTTAAAGCGGGGGGGCCCCCAAGAGACCCAGTACTTC,CASSLKRGGPQETQYF,TRBD2,TRBJ2-5,-,TRBV7-6
TGTGCCATCAGTGCCTCAGGGGCATCCTACGAGCAGTACTTC,CAISASGASYEQYF,-,TRBJ2-7,once,TRBV10-3
TGCGCCAGCAGCCAAGAACCCCCGGACAGGGGATATAGCAATCAGCCCCAGCATTTT,CASSQEPPDRGYSNQPQHF,TRBD1,TRBJ1-5,-,TRBV4-1
TGTGCCAGCAGTGAAGGGTCCCTGGGTCGTGCCAAAAACATTCAGTACTTC,CASSEGSLGRAKNIQYF,-,TRBJ2-4,-,TRBV2
TGTGCCAGCAGCCCCCCTCCCCCCAGCTACGAGCAGTACTTC,CASSPPPPSYEQYF,-,TRBJ2-7,-,TRBV9
TGTGCCAGCTCAGAGGCTAGCGGGAGGAGCTACAATGAGCAGTTCTTC,CASSEASGRSYNEQFF,TRBD2,TRBJ2-1,many,TRBV18
TGTGCCAGCAGCGTAGACGGGGATAGCAATCAGCCCCAGCATTTT,CASSVDGDSNQPQHF,-,TRBJ1-5,-,TRBV9